The 10 T cell receptor beta chains given below trace back to one sample, sequenced in a study of Ad26.COV2.S vaccination and SARS-CoV-2 variants. Assay used: immunoSEQ multiplex PCR; TCRdb lists only in-frame clones, some missing. The sample holds almost 400,000 clones, about 89% seen once. Sample treatment: 15 to 20 received Ad26.COV2.S at low or high dose, single or two shots; several received placebo; per-sample allocation not given. Sampling occurred on day 63 after the first vaccine or placebo injection. The sample was peripheral blood, taken in a trial of Ad26.COV2.S vaccine versus placebo. All receptors derive from a person aged 18-65 years who received the Ad26.COV2.S COVID-19 vaccine or a placebo.

This clone was seen just once. This chain uses TRBV6-2 or TRBV6-3 with TRBJ2-2, with TRBD2 identical over 11 bases. Germline V gene data show CDR1 as MNHEY and CDR2 as SVGEGT. The J segment lost 7 bases and the V segment lost 6 bases, leaving 7 bases of the junction unmatched. CDR3 length equals 15 residues. In nucleotides, the CDR3 is TGTGCCAGCAGCCCACTAGCGGGAGTCGGCGGGGAGCTGTTTTTT. Its protein is CASSPLAGVGGELFF.

CDR3: CSVADGNTEAFF. The DNA of the CDR3 is TGCAGCGTTGCGGACGGTAACACTGAAGCTTTCTTT. The V call is TRBV29-1, the J call TRBJ1-1; D gene ambiguous. This CDR3 is 12 amino acids long. V lost 4 bases and J 2 bases, leaving 8 bases between the germline ends. Germline CDR1 is SQVTM and CDR2 is ANQGSEA.

The chain joins TRBV5-1 to TRBJ1-1, with D possibly TRBD1 on 6 matching bases. CDR3 size: 14 residues. Germline V CDR1 and CDR2: SGHRS, YFSETQ. V was shortened by 4 bases and J by 5 bases, with 15 bases between the two germline ends. Here the CDR3 DNA reads TGCGCCAGCAGCACAGGGACCGGGACGACTGAAGCTTTCTTT. This translates into CASSTGTGTTEAFF.

The V and J genes are TRBV6-1 and TRBJ2-1, with TRBD2 matching 8 bases. The trim removed 2 bases at V and 8 bases at J, leaving 8 bases unmatched. CDR1 is MNHNS, CDR2 SASEGT, per germline. This CDR3 has 15 amino acids. CDR3 nucleotide sequence: TGTGCCAGCAGTGAATGGGCGGGAGGTTCGGATGAGCAGTTCTTC. It encodes CASSEWAGGSDEQFF.

The chain employs TRBV6-1 and TRBJ2-5, with 7 nucleotides matching TRBD2. With V trimmed by 2 bases and J by 5 bases, 5 bases remained unmatched. This CDR3 has 14 residues. The V gene's germline CDR1 is MNHNS and CDR2 SASEGT. CDR3 in DNA: TGTGCCAGCAGTGAATACGGTAGCGGGGAGACCCAGTACTTC. Its translation is CASSEYGSGETQYF.

The CDR3 bases are TGTGCCACACACCCTGGGGCGGGAGGGGTCTACAATGAGCAGTTCTTC. Amino acids: CATHPGAGGVYNEQFF. The V gene is TRBV10-3, the J gene TRBJ2-1; 9 bases are a match to TRBD2. Germline V gene data show CDR1 as ENHRY and CDR2 as SYGVKD. CDR3 size: 16 residues. With 10 bases clipped from V and 3 bases from J, the junction kept 13 bases outside the gene matches.

This clone has a handful of counts. This chain joins TRBV28 and TRBJ1-3, with 7 bases fitting TRBD1. CDR3 length: 16 amino acids. After removal of 5 bases from V and 7 bases from J, the junction contained 14 bases not matched to a gene. The germline V gene encodes CDR1 MDHEN and CDR2 SYDVKM. CDR3 sequence (DNA): TGTGCCAGCAGTCCCAGGGGGACCCCCTCGCGGAACACCATATATTTT. This encodes CASSPRGTPSRNTIYF.

This chain connects TRBV30 to TRBJ1-3, with D unclear. V dropped 2 bases and J dropped 0 bases, with 8 bases sitting between them. Looked up from germline, CDR1 is GTSNPN and CDR2 is SVGIG (reference sequence). This CDR3 comprises 14 residues. Here the CDR3 reads CAWSPPYSGNTIYF. The CDR3 DNA is TGTGCCTGGAGTCCTCCCTACTCTGGAAACACCATATATTTT.

The chain has TRBV11-3 and TRBJ2-3, with D perhaps TRBD1 or TRBD2 (6 bases each). The ends were cut back, 6 bases at V and 5 bases at J, with 18 bases in the middle. This CDR3 is 15 amino acids long. Germline V gene data show CDR1 as SGHNT and CDR2 as YENEEA. The CDR3 here is CASRGGHTMGDTQYF. The CDR3 nucleotides are TGTGCCAGCAGGGGGGGACACACGATGGGAGATACGCAGTATTTT.

This clone has more than one count but fewer than ten. V gene TRBV5-1 combines with J gene TRBJ1-6; D possibly corresponds to TRBD1 (5 bases). Germline CDR1 SGHRS, CDR2 YFSETQ. V was pared by 5 bases and J by 7 bases, with 19 bases between. This CDR3 spans 16 amino acids. CDR3 loop: CASRLGGGATNSPLHF. CDR3 bases: TGCGCCAGCAGGCTCGGCGGCGGGGCGACAAATTCACCCCTCCACTTT.